This TCR beta chain originates from a study of control samples from healthy donors and cancer patients. The CDR3 is 15 amino acids. The germline gives CDR1 SEHNR, CDR2 FQNEAQ (reference sequence). V was shortened by 5 bases and J by 1 base, with 14 bases between the two germline ends. The protocol was immunoSEQ multiplex PCR, while the TCRdb copy is restricted to in-frame clones and leaves out a portion. This sample carries 150,000 to 200,000 clones, 85% to 90% of them seen once, and the ten largest clones take approximately 12%. The sequencing sample was made of blood. J is TRBJ1-1 and V is TRBV7-9, with no clear D. This clonotype was sampled from a young man in good health. CDR3: CASSPSRGGNTEAFF. CDR3 DNA sequence: TGTGCCAGCAGCCCGTCCAGAGGCGGGAACACTGAAGCTTTCTTT.